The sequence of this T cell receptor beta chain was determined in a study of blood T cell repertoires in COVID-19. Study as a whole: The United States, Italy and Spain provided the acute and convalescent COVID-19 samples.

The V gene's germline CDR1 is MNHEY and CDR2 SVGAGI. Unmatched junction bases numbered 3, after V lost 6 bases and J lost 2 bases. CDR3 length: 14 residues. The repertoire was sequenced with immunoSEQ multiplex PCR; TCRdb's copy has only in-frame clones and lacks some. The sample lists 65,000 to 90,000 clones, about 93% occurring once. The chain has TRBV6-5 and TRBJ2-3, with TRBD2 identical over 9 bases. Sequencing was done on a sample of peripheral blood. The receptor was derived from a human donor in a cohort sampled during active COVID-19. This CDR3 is CASRGGGATDTQYF. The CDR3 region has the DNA TGTGCCAGCAGGGGCGGGGGGGCCACAGATACGCAGTATTTT.